What follows are 32 T cell receptor beta chains derived from one specimen sequenced in a study of identical twins. From the 5' RACE reads, TCRdb called clonotypes with MiXCR, one entry per CDR3 protein. The repertoire consists of around 1.7 million distinct CDR3 sequences, with around 33% occurring once and the leading ten covering about 0.27%. Input material: cord blood. The source is a newborn girl in good health.

This chain joins TRBV5-6 and TRBJ2-7; the D gene could be TRBD1 or TRBD2 (6 bases each). With the DNA end fitting TRBJ2-4 better, the J assignment may be wrong. Germline values: CDR1 SGHDT, CDR2 YYEEEE. The CDR3 totals 14 residues. CDR3 sequence (DNA): TGTGCCAGCAGCTTTTCAGGGGAGGCGAACATTCAGTACTTC. The encoded protein is CASSFSGEANIQYF.

The sample holds a few counts of this clonotype. The chain is built from TRBV7-9 and TRBJ2-1; 10 bases are shared with TRBD2. The germline V gene encodes CDR1 SEHNR and CDR2 FQNEAQ (reference sequence). J was trimmed by 5 bases and V by 5 bases; bases with no gene match: 9. The CDR3 is 16 residues long. This chain's CDR3 is CASSVTDSGRHNEQFF. DNA of the CDR3: TGTGCCAGCAGCGTAACCGATAGCGGGAGGCACAATGAGCAGTTCTTC.

J is TRBJ1-5 and V is TRBV6-1; TRBD1 is a possible D gene (6 bases). Deletions cut 6 bases from V and 0 bases from J, with 12 bases between. The CDR3 is made up of 15 amino acids. CDR1 is MNHNS, CDR2 SASEGT, per germline. The CDR3 nucleotides are TGTGCCAGCAGGACACAGGGCTATAGCAATCAGCCCCAGCATTTT. It is translated as CASRTQGYSNQPQHF.

This clonotype was detected a few times. The genes are TRBV7-2 and TRBJ1-4; D is unresolved. V was clipped by 5 bases and J by 0 bases, with 10 bases between them. CDR1 SGHTA and CDR2 FQGNSA come from the germline V gene. The CDR3 runs 15 residues. CDR3 sequence reads: CASSGRLATNEKLFF. Here the CDR3 DNA reads TGTGCCAGCAGCGGTAGGCTTGCAACTAATGAAAAACTGTTTTTT.

CDR3 loop: CASSPLSNEQYF. As DNA, the CDR3 is TGTGCCAGCAGTCCCCTGTCCAATGAGCAGTACTTC. The genes are TRBV27 and TRBJ2-7; D is undetermined. V shed 5 bases and J shed 7 bases, with 12 bases lying between them. Germline V CDR1 and CDR2: MNHEY, SMNVEV (reference sequence). CDR3 size: 12 residues.

This clonotype appeared many times. The chain joins TRBV27 to TRBJ1-2; D remains ambiguous. Trimming removed 3 bases at V and 2 bases at J, with 4 bases between. CDR1 and CDR2 from the germline V gene are MNHEY and SMNVEV (reference sequence). The CDR3 runs 12 residues. The CDR3 coding sequence is TGTGCCAGCAGTTTTGACAACTATGGCTACACCTTC. Protein sequence: CASSFDNYGYTF.

The chain carries TRBV5-1 and TRBJ2-4, with 7 bases lining up with TRBD1. Losses at the gene ends were 4 bases for V and 0 bases for J; bases not matched to a gene: 7. CDR1 is SGHRS and CDR2 is YFSETQ in the germline V gene. This CDR3 region has 16 residues. CDR3 DNA: TGCGCCAGCAGCAAGGGACAGCTCTTAGCCAAAAACATTCAGTACTTC. This sequence encodes CASSKGQLLAKNIQYF.

V is TRBV12-3 or TRBV12-4 and J is TRBJ1-3; tentatively, D is TRBD1 (5 bases). The CDR3 runs to 14 residues. V was pared by 7 bases and J by 7 bases, with 17 bases between. This chain's CDR3 is CASTPGRGSNTIYF. DNA of the CDR3: TGTGCCAGCACCCCGGGGAGGGGATCGAACACCATATATTTT.

This clonotype turned up a few times. CDR3 bases: TGCAGTGTTGCCGCCCCCAAAGAGACCCAGTACTTC. Translated: CSVAAPKETQYF. The rearrangement joins TRBV20-1 to TRBJ2-5; D unresolved. This CDR3 spans 12 amino acids. Trimming pared 7 bases from V and 3 bases from J, leaving 12 bases between. Looked up from germline, CDR1 is DFQATT and CDR2 is SNEGSKA (reference sequence).

The sample holds a few counts of this clonotype. This rearrangement joins TRBV6-2 or TRBV6-3 to TRBJ2-4, with 10 bases identical to TRBD2. The end of the DNA fits TRBJ2-7 better, so the J call may be wrong. Germline V CDR1 and CDR2: MNHEY, SVGEGT. This CDR3 comprises 15 residues. In DNA, the CDR3 is TGTGCCAGCGGATTCCTAGCGGGAGTCAGAGTCGAGCAGTACTTC. It specifies CASGFLAGVRVEQYF.

Concerning this clonotype itself: A read error may account for a junction end that differs from germline. The gene calls are TRBV12-3 or TRBV12-4 and TRBJ2-1; the D gene is possibly TRBD1 (6 bases). CDR3 length: 13 residues. The CDR3, as DNA: TGTGCCAGCAGTTTGGGGGCGGGCAATGAGCGGTTCTTC. Protein: CASSLGAGNERFF.

The chain is built from TRBV7-2 and TRBJ1-6, with D tentatively TRBD1 (5 bases). From germline, CDR1 is SGHTA and CDR2 FQGNSA. Trimming took 4 bases from V and 0 from J, leaving 19 bases between them. The CDR3 has 19 amino acids. The CDR3: CASSSQVRQGSSYNSPLHF. The DNA of the CDR3 is TGTGCCAGCAGCTCACAGGTCCGACAAGGGAGCTCCTATAATTCACCCCTCCACTTT. The full variable domain, in which reference TRBV7-2 and TRBJ1-6 provide the parts outside the CDR3, is GAGVSQSPSNKVTEKGKDVELRCDPISGHTALYWYRQSLGQGLEFLIYFQGNSAPDKSGLPSDRFSAERTGGSVSTLTIQRTQQEDSAVYLCASSSQVRQGSSYNSPLHFGNGTRLTVT.

This clonotype appeared many times. V is TRBV3-1 and J is TRBJ2-1, with 11 positions matching TRBD2. Unmatched junction bases numbered 5, after V lost 4 bases and J lost 6 bases. The CDR3 covers 15 residues. The germline CDR1 and CDR2 sequences are LGHDT and YNNKEL (reference sequence). This CDR3 is CASSPTSGGPNEQFF. The DNA of the CDR3 is TGTGCCAGCAGCCCCACTAGCGGGGGCCCCAATGAGCAGTTCTTC.

This clonotype was observed a handful of times. The V gene is TRBV4-1, the J gene TRBJ2-7; D is unclear. Trimming cost V 1 base and J 1 base, with 17 bases left between them. The CDR3 has 17 amino acids. Per germline, CDR1 MGHRA and CDR2 YSYEKL. The CDR3 region has the DNA TGCGCCAGCAGCCAAGGCCATGGCAGTTTATTTTCCTACGAGCAGTACTTC. Residues: CASSQGHGSLFSYEQYF.

This clonotype was counted only a few times. The chain is built from TRBV4-1 and TRBJ2-1; a weak D match, TRBD1 (6 bases). V was trimmed by 1 base and J by 5 bases, leaving 15 bases between them. Germline lookup yields CDR1 MGHRA and CDR2 YSYEKL. The CDR3 loop spans 16 amino acids. The CDR3 coding sequence is TGCGCCAGCAGCCAAGTTGTGGGGGCCGCAAACAATGAGCAGTTCTTC. As protein: CASSQVVGAANNEQFF.

This clonotype appeared a few times. The V and J genes are TRBV5-6 and TRBJ2-3; 8 bases fit TRBD2. V was clipped by 1 base and J by 3 bases; unmatched bases: 7. Germline V lookup: CDR1 SGHDT, CDR2 YYEEEE. This CDR3 spans 16 amino acids. CDR3 sequence: CASSLNLRGATDTQYF. In DNA, the CDR3 is TGTGCCAGCAGCTTGAATTTGCGGGGGGCTACAGATACGCAGTATTTT.

This clonotype has a handful of counts. V and J are TRBV15 and TRBJ2-4, with D hard to call. CDR1 is LNHNV and CDR2 is YYDKDF in the germline V gene (reference sequence). Trimming removed 0 bases from V and 10 bases from J, with 10 bases in between. This CDR3 has 13 amino acids. CDR3 amino acids: CATSRDESLIQYF. The CDR3, as DNA: TGTGCCACCAGCAGAGATGAGAGCCTAATTCAGTACTTC.

This clonotype was detected a few times. The chain couples TRBV11-1 to TRBJ2-4; 11 nucleotides agree with TRBD2. Germline CDR1 SGHAT, CDR2 FQDESV (reference sequence). This CDR3 has 17 amino acids. V was pared by 1 base and J by 3 bases, with 5 bases of the junction left unmatched. CDR3 in DNA: TGTGCCAGCAGCTTAGGTAGTAGCGGGAGGGTCAAAAACATTCAGTACTTC. Its protein is CASSLGSSGRVKNIQYF. Supplemented by reference TRBV11-1 and TRBJ2-4, the full variable domain reads EAEVAQSPRYKITEKSQAVAFWCDPISGHATLYWYRQILGQGPELLVQFQDESVVDDSQLPKDRFSAERLKGVDSTLKIQPAELGDSAMYLCASSLGSSGRVKNIQYFGAGTRLSVL.

The genes are TRBV7-2 and TRBJ1-5; D unclear. Germline V lookup: CDR1 SGHTA, CDR2 FQGNSA. V lost 1 base and J lost 7, with 8 bases in between. This CDR3 region has 13 residues. The CDR3 is CASSLDVFQPQHF. Written as DNA, the CDR3 is TGTGCCAGCAGCTTAGATGTATTCCAGCCCCAGCATTTT. Combining the CDR3 with reference TRBV7-2 and TRBJ1-5 gives the whole variable domain GAGVSQSPSNKVTEKGKDVELRCDPISGHTALYWYRQSLGQGLEFLIYFQGNSAPDKSGLPSDRFSAERTGGSVSTLTIQRTQQEDSAVYLCASSLDVFQPQHFGDGTRLSIL.

V and J are TRBV5-1 and TRBJ2-1; 8 positions match TRBD1. With V trimmed by 0 bases and J by 4 bases, 3 bases remained unmatched. Per the germline V gene, CDR1 is SGHRS and CDR2 is YFSETQ. The CDR3 consists of 15 residues. CDR3 in amino acids: CASSLGRDRYNEQFF. Written as DNA, the CDR3 is TGCGCCAGCAGCTTGGGGCGGGACAGGTACAATGAGCAGTTCTTC.

The chain carries TRBV6-1 and TRBJ2-5; the D is unclear. Trimming took off 1 base at V and 5 bases at J, with 8 bases between the two ends. This CDR3 has 13 residues. Germline loops: CDR1 MNHNS, CDR2 SASEGT. The chain's CDR3 is CASSEDQDETQYF. The CDR3 coding sequence is TGTGCCAGCAGTGAAGATCAGGACGAGACCCAGTACTTC.

Only a few counts were recorded for this clonotype. The V gene is TRBV28, the J gene TRBJ2-7; 7 bases map to TRBD1. Germline V lookup: CDR1 MDHEN, CDR2 SYDVKM. V shed 5 bases and J 1 base; nucleotides not matched to a gene: 11. The CDR3 extends over 16 amino acids. CDR3 region: CASSALTGSLSYEQYF. The CDR3 DNA follows: TGTGCCAGCAGTGCGCTGACAGGGTCATTATCCTACGAGCAGTACTTC.

V gene TRBV25-1 combines with J gene TRBJ2-2, with 8 nucleotides matching TRBD2. J gave up 2 bases and V 0 bases, and 11 bases lay outside the gene matches. This CDR3 spans 19 amino acids. The V gene's germline CDR1 is MGHDK and CDR2 SYGVNS. Here the CDR3 reads CASSEYDSVTSGNTGELFF. Written as DNA, the CDR3 is TGTGCCAGCAGTGAATATGATTCGGTTACTAGCGGTAACACCGGGGAGCTGTTTTTT.

The sample holds many counts of this clonotype. The chain employs TRBV4-2 and TRBJ2-7, with D unresolved. The V end was cut by 1 base, the J end by 2 bases, with 9 bases between. The CDR3 is 14 amino acids. Looked up from germline, CDR1 is LGHNA and CDR2 is YNFKEQ. In DNA, the CDR3 is TGTGCCAGCAGCCAAGCTACAGTACCCTACGAGCAGTACTTC. Translating gives CASSQATVPYEQYF.

The chain carries TRBV25-1 and TRBJ2-7; perhaps D is TRBD1 or TRBD2 (6 bases each). The CDR3 is 15 residues long. Germline V gene sequence: CDR1 MGHDK, CDR2 SYGVNS. Trimming took 6 bases from V and 10 from J, leaving 25 bases between them. CDR3 loop: CASRRTLTGADTQYF. CDR3 nucleotide sequence: TGTGCCAGCAGGAGAACCCTGACGGGGGCAGATACCCAGTACTTC.

This clonotype appeared once. The genes are TRBV20-1 and TRBJ2-1, with D perhaps matching TRBD2 (6 bases). V lost 1 base, J lost 9 bases, and 16 bases lay in between. CDR3 length equals 14 residues. Germline V lookup: CDR1 DFQATT, CDR2 SNEGSKA (reference sequence). The CDR3 DNA reads as TGCAGTGCTAGAGTGTCGCGGGGTCCTGCTGAGCAGTTCTTC. Its translation: CSARVSRGPAEQFF.

The J gene is TRBJ2-3, the V gene TRBV4-2, with D unclear. Trimming took 1 base from V and 3 from J, leaving 5 bases between them. This CDR3 spans 13 amino acids. CDR1 LGHNA and CDR2 YNFKEQ come from the germline V gene. The CDR3 spells CASSQAETDTQYF. The CDR3 DNA is TGTGCCAGCAGCCAAGCGGAGACAGATACGCAGTATTTT.

This sequence joins TRBV5-4 and TRBJ2-1; 12 bases line up with TRBD2. The CDR3 is 15 residues long. V gave up 3 bases and J gave up 8 bases; unmatched junction bases: 6. CDR1 is SGHNT and CDR2 is YYREEE in the germline V gene (reference sequence). Written as DNA, the CDR3 is TGTGCCAGCAGCTATGGGACTAGCGGGTACTATGAGCAGTTCTTC. This sequence encodes CASSYGTSGYYEQFF.

This chain uses TRBV5-1 with TRBJ1-2; tentative D call: TRBD1 (5 bases). CDR3 length: 14 residues. Per germline, CDR1 SGHRS and CDR2 YFSETQ. Trimming stripped 4 bases from V and 4 bases from J, with 14 bases between. In DNA form, the CDR3 reads TGCGCCAGCAGCCCGGAAACAGGCAGCTATGGCTACACCTTC. Residues: CASSPETGSYGYTF.

This chain joins TRBV6-5 and TRBJ1-2, with D perhaps TRBD1 (5 bases). Trimming removed 2 bases from V and 4 bases from J, with 11 bases in between. The length of the CDR3 is 14 residues. CDR1 and CDR2 from the germline V gene are MNHEY and SVGAGI. CDR3: CASSYARDLYGYTF. The CDR3 DNA is TGTGCCAGCAGTTACGCGAGGGACCTCTATGGCTACACCTTC.

The J gene is TRBJ2-1, the V gene TRBV4-2, with D possibly being TRBD2 (5 bases). Germline-derived CDR1 and CDR2 are LGHNA and YNFKEQ. This CDR3 is built from 16 residues. V shed 4 bases and J shed 0 bases, with 13 bases lying between them. CDR3: CASSPRGVSSYNEQFF. CDR3 coding DNA: TGTGCCAGCAGCCCTCGGGGAGTGAGCTCCTACAATGAGCAGTTCTTC.

This clonotype was counted between two and nine times. The rearrangement uses TRBV11-2 and TRBJ2-7, with TRBD1 matching over 8 bases. The ends lost 0 bases at V and 7 bases at J; junction bases unmatched: 5. The CDR3 spans 14 residues. CDR1 and CDR2 (germline): SGHAT, FQNNGV. CDR3 sequence (DNA): TGTGCCAGCAGCTTAGAACCAGGGGGCCTAGAGCAGTACTTC. It codes for CASSLEPGGLEQYF.